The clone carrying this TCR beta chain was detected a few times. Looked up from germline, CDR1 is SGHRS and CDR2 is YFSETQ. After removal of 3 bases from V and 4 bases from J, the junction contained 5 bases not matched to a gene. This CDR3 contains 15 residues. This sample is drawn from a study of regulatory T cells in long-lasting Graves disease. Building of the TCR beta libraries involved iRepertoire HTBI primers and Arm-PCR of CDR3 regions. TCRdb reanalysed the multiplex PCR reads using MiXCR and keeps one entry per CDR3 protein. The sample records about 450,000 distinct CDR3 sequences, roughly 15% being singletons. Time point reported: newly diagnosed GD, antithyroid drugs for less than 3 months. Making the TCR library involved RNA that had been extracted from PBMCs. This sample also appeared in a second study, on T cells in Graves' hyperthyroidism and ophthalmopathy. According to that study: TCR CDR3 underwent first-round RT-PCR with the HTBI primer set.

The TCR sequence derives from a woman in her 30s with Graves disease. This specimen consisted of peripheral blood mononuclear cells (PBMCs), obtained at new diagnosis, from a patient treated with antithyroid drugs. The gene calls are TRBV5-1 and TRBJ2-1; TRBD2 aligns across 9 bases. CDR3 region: CASSYGLAGYNEQFF. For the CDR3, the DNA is TGCGCCAGCAGCTACGGGCTAGCGGGATACAATGAGCAGTTCTTC.